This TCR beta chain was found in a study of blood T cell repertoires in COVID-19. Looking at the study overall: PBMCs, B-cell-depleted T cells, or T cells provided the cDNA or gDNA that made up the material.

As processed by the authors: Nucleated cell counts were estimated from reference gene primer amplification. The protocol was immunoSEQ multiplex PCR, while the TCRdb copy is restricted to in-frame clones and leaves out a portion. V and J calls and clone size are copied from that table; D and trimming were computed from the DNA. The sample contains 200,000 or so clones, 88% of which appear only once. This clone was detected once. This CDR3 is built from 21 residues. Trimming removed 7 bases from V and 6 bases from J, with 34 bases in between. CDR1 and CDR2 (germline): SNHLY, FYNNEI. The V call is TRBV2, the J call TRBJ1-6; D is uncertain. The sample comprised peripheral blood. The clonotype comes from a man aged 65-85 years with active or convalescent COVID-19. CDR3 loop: CASTPHPPARGSSLFNSPLHF. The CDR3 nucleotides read TGTGCCAGCACGCCCCATCCCCCCGCACGGGGATCCTCCCTCTTTAATTCACCCCTCCACTTT.